The 14 T cell receptor beta chains in this list originate from one sample, sequenced in a study of CD8 T cells in ankylosing spondylitis. Overall study findings and caveats: Blood of patients with ankylosing spondylitis appeared to be characterized by a TCR beta motif of several highly homologous variants.

TCRdb recomputed calls from the 5' RACE reads with MiXCR, one row per CDR3 protein. The sample lists about 330,000 distinct CDR3 sequences; under 8.5% were seen once. Which antigens these TCRs recognize remains unknown. The specimen was blood, either unsorted or a sorted T cell fraction (not recorded which). These receptors all stem from a male donor with ankylosing spondylitis.

This clonotype was seen a handful of times. The chain couples TRBV2 to TRBJ2-2, with 8 bases aligning to TRBD1. The ends lost 10 bases at V and 0 bases at J; junction bases unmatched: 4. Germline CDR1 SNHLY, CDR2 FYNNEI. CDR3 length equals 14 residues. CDR3 in DNA: TGTGCCAACAGGGGGACAGCGAACACCGGGGAGCTGTTTTTT. It specifies CANRGTANTGELFF.

V gene TRBV6-1 combines with J gene TRBJ1-4, with a possible D match to TRBD1 (6 bases). Trimming took 6 bases from V and 3 from J, leaving 11 bases between them. The CDR3 sequence is 14 residues long. The germline V gene encodes CDR1 MNHNS and CDR2 SASEGT. CDR3 bases: TGTGCCAGCAGCCCACAGGGACCTAATGAAAAACTGTTTTTT. Protein: CASSPQGPNEKLFF.

This chain joins TRBV7-3 and TRBJ2-7, with D possibly being TRBD1 or TRBD2 (5 bases each). Trimming removed 2 bases from V and 0 bases from J, with 11 bases in between. The CDR3 spans 15 residues. The germline V gene has CDR1 SGHTA and CDR2 FQGTGA. The CDR3 reads CASSLGGESSYEQYF. CDR3 bases: TGTGCCAGCAGCTTAGGGGGAGAAAGCTCCTACGAGCAGTACTTC.

This clonotype has at least ten counts. CDR3 bases: TGCGCCAGCAGCCCCTCGGGACAGGGGCATCCTGAAGCTTTCTTT. This translates into CASSPSGQGHPEAFF. V usage is TRBV5-1 and J usage is TRBJ1-1, with 10 nucleotides matching TRBD1. Germline values: CDR1 SGHRS, CDR2 YFSETQ. The junction had 9 bases not matched to a gene; V was cut back by 4 bases and J by 6 bases. This CDR3 is built from 15 residues.

The sample holds a few counts of this clonotype. The rearrangement joins TRBV16 to TRBJ1-5, with D uncertain. Germline-derived CDR1 and CDR2 are KGHSY and FQNENV. This CDR3 is built from 15 residues. Trimming removed 2 bases at V and 0 bases at J, with 8 bases between. CDR3 bases: TGTGCCAGCAGCCAAGCAGGTCATAGCAATCAGCCCCAGCATTTT. This encodes CASSQAGHSNQPQHF.

Only a few counts were recorded for this clonotype. Here the CDR3 DNA reads TGCGCCAGCAGCTTGGACGGCAGGGGGCGAGAGACCCAGTACTTC. It specifies CASSLDGRGRETQYF. The V and J genes are TRBV5-1 and TRBJ2-5, with 8 bases that match TRBD1. The CDR3 length is 15 residues. The V gene's germline CDR1 is SGHRS and CDR2 YFSETQ. V shed 0 bases and J 4 bases; nucleotides not matched to a gene: 5.

This clonotype was picked up many times. An end of the junction does not agree with germline; a read error may underlie this. The rearrangement joins TRBV7-8 to TRBJ2-5; unclear D gene. This CDR3 has 13 amino acids. CDR1 SGHVS and CDR2 FQNEAQ come from the germline V gene. This chain's CDR3 is CASSLVAQGTQYF. DNA of the CDR3: TGTGCCAGCAGCTTAGTGGCCCAAGGGACCCAGTACTTC.

This clonotype turned up a few times. The gene calls are TRBV7-9 and TRBJ2-5, with D possibly being TRBD2 (5 bases). The V gene lost 4 bases and the J gene lost 2 bases, with 11 bases spanning the gap. CDR1 is SEHNR, CDR2 FQNEAQ, per germline (reference sequence). CDR3 length: 14 amino acids. This CDR3 reads CASSSPREQETQYF. The CDR3 nucleotides are TGTGCCAGCAGCTCGCCTCGGGAACAAGAGACCCAGTACTTC.

This clonotype has a handful of counts. The chain uses TRBV7-8 and TRBJ2-2; D gene unclear. The germline V gene has CDR1 SGHVS and CDR2 FQNEAQ. Trimming shortened V by 1 base and J by 3 bases, and 9 bases separated the two germline ends. The CDR3 consists of 15 residues. The CDR3 is CASSLDVGHTGELFF. The DNA of the CDR3 is TGTGCCAGCAGCTTAGACGTAGGCCACACCGGGGAGCTGTTTTTT.

The chain is built from TRBV10-2 and TRBJ2-5; 8 bases agree with TRBD2. The CDR3 totals 13 residues. J lost 5 bases, V lost 6 bases, and 5 bases had no gene match. Germline assignment: CDR1 WSHSY and CDR2 SAAADI. CDR3 sequence reads: CASRGAGDETQYF. CDR3 bases: TGCGCCAGCAGGGGAGCGGGAGACGAGACCCAGTACTTC.

V gene TRBV7-6 combines with J gene TRBJ1-2; D is unresolved. CDR1 SGHVS and CDR2 FNYEAQ come from the germline V gene. This CDR3 spans 13 amino acids. V was pared by 4 bases and J by 2 bases, with 8 bases between. The CDR3 coding sequence is TGTGCCAGCAGCTCGCCGGAGAACTATGGCTACACCTTC. This codes for CASSSPENYGYTF.

This clonotype was seen a few times. This rearrangement joins TRBV5-1 to TRBJ1-3; D is undetermined. The germline CDR1 and CDR2 sequences are SGHRS and YFSETQ. The CDR3 is made up of 16 amino acids. The germline V and J ends were trimmed by 0 bases and 1 base, with 11 bases remaining between them. CDR3 nucleotides: TGCGCCAGCAGCTTGGGCCTGGTGGGTTCTGGAAACACCATATATTTT. It is translated as CASSLGLVGSGNTIYF.

The chain recombines TRBV4-2 with TRBJ2-1, with TRBD2 matching over 14 bases. Germline assignment: CDR1 LGHNA and CDR2 YNFKEQ. CDR3 length equals 16 residues. V lost 4 bases and J lost 10; bases outside the gene matches: 9. The CDR3 sequence is CASSPRLAGGPREQFF. CDR3 coding DNA: TGTGCCAGCAGCCCCCGACTAGCGGGAGGGCCTAGGGAGCAGTTCTTC.

This clonotype occurred a few times. The rearrangement joins TRBV12-5 to TRBJ1-4; the match to TRBD1 covers 7 bases. Trimming at V came to 0 bases and at J to 0 bases, leaving 7 bases not matched to a gene. Germline V gene lookup returns CDR1 LGHNT and CDR2 FRNRAP. CDR3 size: 18 residues. CDR3 sequence: CASGLVPGTEATNEKLFF. The CDR3 DNA reads as TGTGCTAGTGGTTTGGTACCCGGGACAGAAGCAACTAATGAAAAACTGTTTTTT.